These T cell receptor beta chains were read from a single sample in a study. TCRdb itself ran the multiplex PCR reads through MiXCR, one entry per CDR3 protein. The data show some 500 distinct CDR3 sequences, approximately 0.4% seen once. Source material: tumor-infiltrating Tregs sorted from the breast tumor. The receptors derive from a female donor with breast cancer. The CDR3 runs from the conserved cysteine through the conserved F or W. A D gene is named only where the DNA matches it firmly. Size is stated as once, few or many counts, or a class when the clone is expanded.

J	size	V	D	CDR3	DNA
TRBJ1-2	medium-sized	TRBV12-3/TRBV12-4	-	CASSSHRRNGYTF	TGTGCCAGCAGTTCTCACAGGCGGAATGGCTACACCTTC
TRBJ1-2	medium-sized	TRBV12-3/TRBV12-4	-	CASKGRNYGYTF	TGTGCCAGCAAAGGCAGAAACTATGGCTACACCTTC
TRBJ1-2	medium-sized	TRBV12-3/TRBV12-4	-	CATTNLRGNYGYTF	TGTGCCACCACAAATTTGAGAGGGAACTATGGCTACACCTTC
TRBJ1-2	medium-sized	TRBV12-3/TRBV12-4	TRBD1	CASGYGDRGYGYTF	TGTGCCAGCGGCTACGGGGACAGGGGCTATGGCTACACCTTC
TRBJ1-2	medium-sized	TRBV12-3/TRBV12-4	-	CASSLVGYGYTF	TGTGCCAGCAGTTTAGTGGGCTATGGCTACACCTTC
TRBJ1-2	medium-sized	TRBV12-3/TRBV12-4	-	CASSSHRDGYTF	TGTGCCTCCTCCTCTCACAGGGATGGCTACACCTTC
TRBJ1-2	large	TRBV12-5	-	CASGDRNYGYTF	TGTGCTAGTGGTGACAGGAACTATGGCTACACCTTC
TRBJ1-2	many	TRBV12-3/TRBV12-4	-	CASSKPTGALGYTF	TGTGCCAGCAGCAAACCTACAGGTGCACTAGGCTACACCTTC
TRBJ1-2	medium-sized	TRBV12-3/TRBV12-4	TRBD1	CASSPGQGDGYTF	TGTGCCAGCAGCCCGGGACAGGGTGATGGCTACACCTTC
TRBJ1-2	many	TRBV12-3/TRBV12-4	-	CASSPTNYGYTF	TGTGCCAGCAGTCCTACGAACTATGGCTACACCTTC
TRBJ1-2	medium-sized	TRBV12-3/TRBV12-4	-	CASSYRVFYGYTF	TGTGCCAGCAGTTACAGGGTCTTCTATGGCTACACCTTC
TRBJ1-2	medium-sized	TRBV12-3/TRBV12-4	TRBD1	CASSGQGVYGYTF	TGTGCCAGCTCCGGACAGGGAGTCTATGGCTACACCTTC
TRBJ1-2	medium-sized	TRBV12-3/TRBV12-4	-	CASRDLDYGYGYTF	TGTGCCAGCAGAGACTTGGATTACGGTTATGGCTACACCTTC
TRBJ1-2	large	TRBV12-3/TRBV12-4	-	CASAGRYGYTF	TGTGCCAGTGCAGGGCGCTATGGCTACACCTTC
TRBJ1-2	medium-sized	TRBV12-3/TRBV12-4	-	CASSLASGGNYGYTF	TGTGCCAGCAGTTTAGCCTCGGGCGGTAACTATGGCTACACCTTC
TRBJ1-2	large	TRBV12-3/TRBV12-4	-	CASSWSNNYGYTF	TGTGCCAGCAGTTGGTCCAATAACTATGGCTACACCTTC
TRBJ1-2	medium-sized	TRBV12-3/TRBV12-4	TRBD1	CASRGQGGRYGYTF	TGTGCCAGCAGGGGACAGGGTGGTCGGTATGGCTACACCTTC
TRBJ1-2	medium-sized	TRBV12-3/TRBV12-4	-	CASSPGHILNYGYTF	TGTGCCAGCAGCCCGGGGCACATTCTTAACTATGGCTACACCTTC
TRBJ1-2	medium-sized	TRBV12-3/TRBV12-4	-	CASSFSSRNYTF	TGTGCCAGCAGTTTCAGTAGCCGAAACTACACCTTC
TRBJ1-2	medium-sized	TRBV12-3/TRBV12-4	-	CASSSGLRDNYGYTF	TGTGCCAGCAGTTCTGGGCTGAGGGATAACTATGGCTACACCTTC
TRBJ1-2	medium-sized	TRBV12-3/TRBV12-4	TRBD1	CASSFGTGGYTF	TGTGCCAGCAGTTTCGGGACAGGCGGCTACACCTTC
TRBJ1-2	large	TRBV12-3/TRBV12-4	TRBD1	CASTRDRPNYGYTF	TGTGCCAGCACCCGGGACAGGCCTAACTATGGCTACACCTTC
TRBJ1-2	medium-sized	TRBV12-3/TRBV12-4	-	CASNGGHGYTF	TGTGCCAGCAACGGAGGGCATGGCTACACCTTC
TRBJ1-2	large	TRBV12-3/TRBV12-4	-	CASSQAGGYTF	TGTGCCAGCAGCCAAGCCGGTGGCTACACCTTC
TRBJ1-2	medium-sized	TRBV12-3/TRBV12-4	-	CASSRGELDYGYTF	TGTGCCAGCAGCCGAGGTGAATTGGACTATGGCTACACCTTC
TRBJ1-2	medium-sized	TRBV12-3/TRBV12-4	-	CASSRTLGGLNYGYTF	TGTGCCAGCAGCCGGACTTTGGGCGGACTTAACTATGGCTACACCTTC
TRBJ1-2	medium-sized	TRBV12-3/TRBV12-4	-	CASSYGPDYGYTF	TGTGCCAGCAGTTACGGGCCGGACTATGGCTACACCTTC
TRBJ1-2	large	TRBV12-3/TRBV12-4	-	CASSDGLSNYGYTF	TGTGCCAGCAGTGATGGACTTAGTAACTATGGCTACACCTTC
TRBJ1-2	large	TRBV12-3/TRBV12-4	-	CASDDSRGWGYTF	TGTGCCAGTGATGACTCGAGGGGCTGGGGCTACACCTTC
TRBJ1-2	medium-sized	TRBV12-3/TRBV12-4	-	CASSSILTYGYTF	TGTGCCAGCAGTTCTATACTCACCTATGGCTACACCTTC
TRBJ1-2	medium-sized	TRBV12-3/TRBV12-4	-	CASSTRRETNYGYTF	TGTGCCAGCAGTACTCGACGGGAGACTAACTATGGCTACACCTTC
TRBJ1-2	many	TRBV12-3/TRBV12-4	-	CASSLRQWDGYTF	TGTGCCAGCAGTTTGAGACAGTGGGATGGCTACACCTTC
TRBJ1-2	medium-sized	TRBV12-3/TRBV12-4	-	CASNPSVNYGYTF	TGTGCCAGCAACCCGAGTGTAAACTATGGCTACACCTTC
TRBJ1-2	large	TRBV12-3/TRBV12-4	-	CASSSSHYGYTF	TGTGCCAGCAGTTCTAGTCACTATGGCTACACCTTC
TRBJ1-2	large	TRBV12-3/TRBV12-4	TRBD1	CASSISPGTGMIGYDYGYTF	TGTGCCAGCAGTATAAGTCCCGGGACAGGAATGATAGGGTATGACTATGGCTACACCTTC
TRBJ1-2	medium-sized	TRBV12-3/TRBV12-4	TRBD1	CASSRTGDSYTF	TGTGCCAGCAGCCGGACAGGGGATAGCTACACCTTC
TRBJ1-2	medium-sized	TRBV12-3/TRBV12-4	-	CASSPLQGWYGYTF	TGTGCCAGCAGTCCCTTACAGGGATGGTATGGCTACACCTTC
TRBJ1-2	large	TRBV12-3/TRBV12-4	-	CASSRQNYGYTF	TGTGCCAGCAGTCGACAGAACTATGGCTACACCTTC
TRBJ1-2	large	TRBV12-3/TRBV12-4	TRBD1	CASSWDRAYGYTF	TGTGCCAGCAGTTGGGACAGAGCCTATGGCTACACCTTC
TRBJ1-2	medium-sized	TRBV12-3/TRBV12-4	-	CASSLRWQLNYGYTF	TGTGCCAGCAGTTTAAGGTGGCAGCTAAACTATGGCTACACCTTC
TRBJ1-2	many	TRBV12-3/TRBV12-4	TRBD1	CASSPGQGIGYGYTF	TGTGCCAGCAGTCCTGGACAGGGTATTGGCTATGGCTACACCTTC
TRBJ1-2	large	TRBV12-3/TRBV12-4	-	CASSLAGQANYGYTF	TGTGCCAGCAGTTTAGCGGGCCAGGCCAACTATGGCTACACCTTC
TRBJ1-2	medium-sized	TRBV12-3/TRBV12-4	-	CASRQFYGYTF	TGTGCCAGCAGACAGTTCTATGGCTACACCTTC
TRBJ1-2	large	TRBV12-3/TRBV12-4	TRBD1	CASSLPTGRGYTF	TGTGCCAGCAGTCTGCCGACAGGGCGAGGCTACACCTTC
TRBJ1-2	medium-sized	TRBV12-3/TRBV12-4	-	CASRLTNSYGYTF	TGTGCCAGCAGACTGACCAACAGCTATGGCTACACCTTC
TRBJ1-2	medium-sized	TRBV12-3/TRBV12-4	-	CASSPRQRFYGYTF	TGTGCCAGCAGTCCTAGACAGAGATTCTATGGCTACACCTTC
TRBJ1-2	many	TRBV12-3/TRBV12-4	-	CASSLWPSNYGYTF	TGTGCCAGCAGTTTATGGCCCTCTAACTATGGCTACACCTTC
TRBJ1-2	medium-sized	TRBV12-3/TRBV12-4	-	CASSPGTSGYTF	TGTGCCAGCAGTCCCGGGACATCAGGCTACACCTTC
TRBJ1-2	large	TRBV12-3/TRBV12-4	TRBD1	CASRGQGPHYGYTF	TGTGCCAGCAGGGGACAGGGTCCCCACTATGGCTACACCTTC
TRBJ1-2	medium-sized	TRBV12-3/TRBV12-4	-	CASTLFDGDAYTF	TGTGCCAGCACCCTATTTGACGGAGACGCCTACACCTTC
TRBJ1-2	large	TRBV12-3/TRBV12-4	-	CASSPPPYRDYTF	TGTGCCAGCAGCCCACCTCCGTATAGGGACTACACCTTC
TRBJ1-2	large	TRBV12-3/TRBV12-4	-	CASSLDRSYGYTF	TGTGCCAGCAGCCTCGACAGGAGTTATGGCTACACCTTC
TRBJ1-2	medium-sized	TRBV12-3/TRBV12-4	TRBD1	CASRGGQVNYGYTF	TGTGCCAGCAGAGGAGGACAGGTGAACTATGGCTACACCTTC
TRBJ1-2	large	TRBV12-3/TRBV12-4	-	CASRRQEDYGYTF	TGTGCCAGCAGACGACAGGAGGACTATGGCTACACCTTC
TRBJ1-2	large	TRBV12-3/TRBV12-4	TRBD1	CASTRTGESHGYTF	TGTGCCAGCACCCGGACAGGGGAGAGCCATGGCTACACCTTC
TRBJ1-2	large	TRBV12-3/TRBV12-4	-	CASRPDEDGYTF	TGTGCCAGCAGACCGGACGAGGATGGCTACACCTTC
TRBJ1-2	medium-sized	TRBV12-3/TRBV12-4	-	CASSGTQLRYGYTF	TGTGCCAGCAGCGGGACGCAGCTCCGTTATGGCTACACCTTC
TRBJ1-2	medium-sized	TRBV12-3/TRBV12-4	-	CASSPWNYGYTF	TGTGCCAGCAGTCCTTGGAACTATGGCTACACCTTC
TRBJ1-2	medium-sized	TRBV12-3/TRBV12-4	-	CASSFGRPGGPYGYTF	TGTGCCAGCAGTTTCGGTCGACCAGGCGGCCCATATGGCTACACCTTC